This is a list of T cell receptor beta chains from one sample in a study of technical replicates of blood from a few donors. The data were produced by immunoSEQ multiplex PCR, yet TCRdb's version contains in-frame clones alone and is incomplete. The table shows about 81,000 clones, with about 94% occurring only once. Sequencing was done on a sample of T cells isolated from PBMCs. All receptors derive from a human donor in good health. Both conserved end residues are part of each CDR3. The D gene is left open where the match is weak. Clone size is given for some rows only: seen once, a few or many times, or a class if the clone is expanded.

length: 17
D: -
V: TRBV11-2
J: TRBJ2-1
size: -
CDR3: CASSLIEGQLLSNEQFF
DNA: TGTGCCAGCAGCTTAATCGAAGGACAGCTCTTATCTAATGAGCAGTTCTTC

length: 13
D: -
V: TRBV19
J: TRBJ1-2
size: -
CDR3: CASSMIGADGYTF
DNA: TGTGCCAGTAGCATGATAGGGGCGGATGGCTACACCTTC

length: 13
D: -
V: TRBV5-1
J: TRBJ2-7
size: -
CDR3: CASSLTLGAEQYF
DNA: TGCGCCAGCTCTTTAACCTTGGGCGCAGAGCAGTACTTC

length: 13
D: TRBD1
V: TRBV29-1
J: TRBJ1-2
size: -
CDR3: CSVRQGPSYGYTF
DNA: TGCAGCGTCCGACAGGGGCCTTCCTATGGCTACACCTTC

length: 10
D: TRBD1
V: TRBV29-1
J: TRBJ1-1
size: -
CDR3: CSVARQGAFF
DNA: TGCAGCGTTGCCCGACAGGGAGCTTTCTTT

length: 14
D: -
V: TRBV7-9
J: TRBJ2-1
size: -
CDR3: CATSQAGTYNEQFF
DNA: TGTGCCACCAGCCAGGCGGGCACCTACAATGAGCAGTTCTTC

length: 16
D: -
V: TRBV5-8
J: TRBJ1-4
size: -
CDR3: CASSFGWAATNEKLFF
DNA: TGTGCCAGCAGCTTCGGTTGGGCAGCAACTAATGAAAAACTGTTTTTT

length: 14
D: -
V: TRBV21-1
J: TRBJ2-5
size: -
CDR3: CASSKAGWGETQYF
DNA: TGTGCCAGCAGCAAAGCGGGTTGGGGCGAGACCCAGTACTTC

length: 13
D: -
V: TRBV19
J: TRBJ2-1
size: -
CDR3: CASSMVRNNEQFF
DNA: TGTGCCAGTAGTATGGTGCGAAACAATGAGCAGTTCTTC

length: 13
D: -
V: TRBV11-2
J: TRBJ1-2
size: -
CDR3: CASSAYMGGGYTF
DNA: TGTGCCAGCTCAGCCTATATGGGAGGCGGCTACACCTTC

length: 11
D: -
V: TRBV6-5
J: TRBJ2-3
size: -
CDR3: CASSSTDTQYF
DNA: TGTGCCAGCAGTTCGACAGATACGCAGTATTTT

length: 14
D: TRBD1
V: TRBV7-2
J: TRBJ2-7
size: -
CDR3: CASSKGQPRDEQYF
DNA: TGTGCCAGCAGCAAGGGACAGCCCAGGGACGAGCAGTACTTC

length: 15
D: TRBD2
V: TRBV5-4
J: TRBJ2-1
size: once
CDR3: CASSVDSGANNEQFF
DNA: TGTGCCAGCAGCGTCGATAGCGGGGCGAACAATGAGCAGTTCTTC

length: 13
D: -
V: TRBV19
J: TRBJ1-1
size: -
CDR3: CASSMRDNTEAFF
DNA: TGTGCCAGTAGTATGCGGGATAACACTGAAGCTTTCTTT

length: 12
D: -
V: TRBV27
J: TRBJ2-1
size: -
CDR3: CASSRTGNEQFF
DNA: TGTGCCAGCAGTCGAACGGGCAATGAGCAGTTCTTC

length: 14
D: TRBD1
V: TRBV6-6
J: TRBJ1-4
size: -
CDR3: CASSYGQETEKLFF
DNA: TGTGCCAGCAGCTACGGACAGGAGACCGAAAAACTGTTTTTT

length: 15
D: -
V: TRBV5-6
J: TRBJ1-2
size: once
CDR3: CASSYHREPNYGYTF
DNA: TGTGCCAGCAGCTACCATAGGGAGCCCAACTATGGCTACACCTTC

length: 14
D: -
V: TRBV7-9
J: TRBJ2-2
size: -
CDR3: CASSIQGRDGELFF
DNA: TGTGCCAGCAGCATACAGGGGCGGGACGGGGAGCTGTTTTTT

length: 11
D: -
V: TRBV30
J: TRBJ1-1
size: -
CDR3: CAWSVLAEAFF
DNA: TGTGCCTGGAGTGTACTGGCTGAAGCTTTCTTT

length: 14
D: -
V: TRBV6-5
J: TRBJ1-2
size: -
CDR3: CASSYGRGTYGYTF
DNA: TGTGCCAGCAGTTACGGCAGGGGAACCTATGGCTACACCTTC

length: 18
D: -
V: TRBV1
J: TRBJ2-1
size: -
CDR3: CTSSQYWGCGRAVNEQFF
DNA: TGCACCAGCAGCCAATATTGGGGATGCGGGAGGGCCGTAAATGAGCAGTTCTTC

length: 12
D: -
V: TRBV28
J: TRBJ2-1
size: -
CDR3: CASSLAYNEQFF
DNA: TGTGCCAGCAGTCTGGCTTACAATGAGCAGTTCTTC

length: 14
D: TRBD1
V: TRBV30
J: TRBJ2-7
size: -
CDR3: CAWSREGALNEQYF
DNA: TGTGCCTGGAGTAGAGAGGGGGCGCTGAACGAGCAGTACTTC

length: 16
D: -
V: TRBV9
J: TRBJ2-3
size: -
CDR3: CASSVMTDYSTDTQYF
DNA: TGTGCCAGCAGCGTTATGACGGACTATAGCACAGATACGCAGTATTTT

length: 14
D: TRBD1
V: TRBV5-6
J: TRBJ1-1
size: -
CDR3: CASSWGQTNTEAFF
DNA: TGTGCCAGCAGCTGGGGACAGACGAACACTGAAGCTTTCTTT

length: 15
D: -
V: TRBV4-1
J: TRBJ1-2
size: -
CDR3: CASSPGQNLGYGYTF
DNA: TGCGCCAGCAGCCCTGGACAGAATTTAGGGTATGGCTACACCTTC